The entry that follows covers one T cell receptor (beta chain) sequence. What it binds is not known. Next came a second PCR, run for about 7 to 11 cycles, which used a sample-barcoded 5' primer along with a J-beta primer mix. The template-switch adaptor, which had 12 random nucleotides, put a tag on each cDNA molecule. TCRdb ran MiXCR on the 5' RACE reads and lists one entry per CDR3 protein. The sample yields some 900,000 distinct CDR3 sequences, about 48% seen once. At least 5.5 micrograms of total RNA were extracted per sample. This sample was taken from a study of blood T cells in healthy people across ages. The study's findings and limits: Researchers deemed the diversity estimates from one million T cells underestimates.

CDR1 and CDR2 (germline): KGHSH, LQKENI. Trimming shortened V by 0 bases and J by 2 bases, and 6 bases separated the two germline ends. The CDR3 consists of 14 residues. The chain uses TRBV18 and TRBJ2-3; the D is unclear. This sequence originates from a man aged 30-40 years in good health. Sequences were obtained from blood. CDR3 loop: CASSPPTITDTQYF. In DNA form, the CDR3 reads TGTGCCAGCTCACCACCCACCATCACAGATACGCAGTATTTT. Filled out from reference TRBV18 and TRBJ2-3, the complete variable domain reads NAGVMQNPRHLVRRRGQEARLRCSPMKGHSHVYWYRQLPEEGLKFMVYLQKENIIDESGMPKERFSAEFPKEGPSILRIQQVVRGDSAAYFCASSPPTITDTQYFGPGTRLTVL.